Listed below are T cell receptor beta chains from one sample, sequenced in a study of OX40 agonist ivuxolimab in advanced cancers. Repertoires were generated with immunoSEQ multiplex PCR, while TCRdb's copy carries only in-frame clones and drops some. This sample carries about 58,000 clones, less than 85% of them seen once, and the ten largest clones take 3% to 4%. This material consisted of CD4+ or CD8+ T cells sorted from blood, taken in a trial of the OX40 agonist ivuxolimab. The receptors were gathered from an adult with an advanced solid tumor such as melanoma, head and neck, liver or kidney cancer. CDR3s include the opening cysteine and the closing phenylalanine or tryptophan. The order of the fields is D gene, J gene, clone size, V gene, CDR3 protein, CDR3 DNA. D genes are given only for firm matches. Clone size is not always given. Where it is, it says once, few, many or a class for expanded clones.

D: .; J: TRBJ2-2; size: .; V: TRBV4-3; CDR3: CASSHRNTGELFF; DNA: TGCGCCAGCAGCCACCGGAACACCGGGGAGCTGTTTTTT
D: .; J: TRBJ1-1; size: .; V: TRBV30; CDR3: CAWRIQGRSEAFF; DNA: TGTGCCTGGAGGATTCAGGGCCGAAGTGAAGCTTTCTTT
D: .; J: TRBJ2-1; size: .; V: TRBV28; CDR3: CASSLWQASRIEQFF; DNA: TGTGCCAGCAGTTTATGGCAGGCTTCGCGGATTGAGCAGTTCTTC
D: .; J: TRBJ2-5; size: few; V: TRBV5-6; CDR3: CASSSDRKETQYF; DNA: TGTGCCAGCAGTTCCGACAGGAAAGAGACCCAGTACTTC
D: TRBD1; J: TRBJ1-2; size: .; V: TRBV5-1; CDR3: CASSQGQGGYGYTF; DNA: TGCGCCAGCAGCCAGGGACAGGGGGGCTATGGCTACACCTTC
D: .; J: TRBJ1-2; size: .; V: TRBV6-5; CDR3: CASTKGRLVRGYTF; DNA: TGTGCCAGCACCAAGGGACGGTTGGTTAGAGGCTACACCTTC
D: .; J: TRBJ1-1; size: .; V: TRBV12-5; CDR3: CASVDGMNTEAFF; DNA: TGTGCTAGTGTCGACGGAATGAACACTGAAGCTTTCTTT
D: TRBD1; J: TRBJ2-2; size: .; V: TRBV19; CDR3: CASRTGQGGELFF; DNA: TGTGCCAGTAGGACAGGGCAAGGCGGGGAGCTGTTTTTT
D: .; J: TRBJ1-2; size: .; V: TRBV7-3; CDR3: CASSLKRQPRRANYGYTF; DNA: TGTGCCAGCAGCTTAAAGCGCCAGCCAAGGAGAGCTAACTATGGCTACACCTTC
D: .; J: TRBJ1-2; size: .; V: TRBV27; CDR3: CASSLSAAYGYTF; DNA: TGTGCCAGCAGTTTGTCGGCAGCTTATGGCTACACCTTC
D: .; J: TRBJ2-3; size: .; V: TRBV5-1; CDR3: CASSQGGLTDTQYF; DNA: TGCGCCAGCAGCCAGGGCGGCCTCACGGATACGCAGTATTTT
D: TRBD1; J: TRBJ1-4; size: .; V: TRBV5-5; CDR3: CADRVRGEKLFF; DNA: TGTGCCGACCGGGTCAGGGGGGAAAAACTGTTTTTT
D: .; J: TRBJ2-3; size: .; V: TRBV5-1; CDR3: CASSEQTRNNPSSTDTQYF; DNA: TGCGCCAGCAGCGAACAGACGCGGAATAACCCCTCTAGCACAGATACGCAGTATTTT
D: .; J: TRBJ2-1; size: once; V: TRBV6-5; CDR3: CASGQGYHNEQFF; DNA: TGTGCCAGCGGTCAGGGCTACCACAATGAGCAGTTCTTC
D: .; J: TRBJ1-2; size: .; V: TRBV19; CDR3: CASTFYYGYTF; DNA: TGTGCCAGCACATTCTACTATGGCTACACCTTC
D: TRBD2; J: TRBJ2-3; size: .; V: TRBV19; CDR3: CASRSTSGVIDTQYF; DNA: TGTGCCAGTAGATCAACTAGCGGGGTGATAGATACGCAGTATTTT
D: .; J: TRBJ1-4; size: .; V: TRBV10-3; CDR3: CAISDSRGVDEKLFF; DNA: TGTGCCATCAGTGACTCAAGGGGTGTTGATGAAAAACTGTTTTTT
D: .; J: TRBJ1-2; size: .; V: TRBV30; CDR3: CAWSIDWNYGYTF; DNA: TGTGCCTGGAGCATCGACTGGAACTATGGCTACACCTTC
D: .; J: TRBJ1-4; size: .; V: TRBV5-1; CDR3: CASSVGGITNEKLFF; DNA: TGCGCCAGCAGCGTGGGGGGCATCACTAATGAAAAACTGTTTTTT
D: TRBD1; J: TRBJ1-5; size: few; V: TRBV28; CDR3: CASSTGQGNQPQHF; DNA: TGTGCCAGCAGTACTGGACAGGGAAATCAGCCCCAGCATTTT
D: .; J: TRBJ2-3; size: .; V: TRBV7-2; CDR3: CASSPTRGRTDTQYF; DNA: TGTGCCAGCAGCCCTACCCGGGGTAGGACAGATACGCAGTATTTT
D: TRBD2; J: TRBJ2-5; size: .; V: TRBV5-1; CDR3: CASALAGGQETQYF; DNA: TGCGCCAGCGCTCTAGCGGGGGGCCAAGAGACCCAGTACTTC
D: .; J: TRBJ1-2; size: few; V: TRBV15; CDR3: CATSGGGLPWTGYTF; DNA: TGTGCCACCAGCGGCGGCGGGCTTCCGTGGACCGGCTACACCTTC
D: .; J: TRBJ2-3; size: .; V: TRBV7-2; CDR3: CASSLGGADTQYF; DNA: TGTGCCAGCAGCTTAGGGGGGGCAGATACGCAGTATTTT
D: TRBD2; J: TRBJ2-7; size: few; V: TRBV5-4; CDR3: CASSRGRESYEQYF; DNA: TGTGCCAGCAGCCGGGGGAGGGAATCCTACGAGCAGTACTTC
D: .; J: TRBJ1-1; size: .; V: TRBV5-4; CDR3: CASSPQPGLNTEAFF; DNA: TGTGCCAGCAGCCCACAGCCGGGATTGAACACTGAAGCTTTCTTT
D: .; J: TRBJ2-6; size: .; V: TRBV10-3; CDR3: CATGGGTGANVLTF; DNA: TGTGCCACAGGGGGGGGCACTGGGGCCAACGTCCTGACTTTC
D: TRBD1; J: TRBJ2-5; size: few; V: TRBV13; CDR3: CASSRQGEGETQYF; DNA: TGTGCCAGCAGCCGACAGGGGGAAGGAGAGACCCAGTACTTC
D: .; J: TRBJ2-3; size: .; V: TRBV6-4; CDR3: CASSLTGEDTDTQYF; DNA: TGTGCCAGCAGTCTCACAGGGGAGGACACAGATACGCAGTATTTT
D: .; J: TRBJ1-2; size: .; V: TRBV4-1; CDR3: CASSQVPGQTPYGYTF; DNA: TGCGCCAGCAGCCAAGTACCGGGACAAACACCGTATGGCTACACCTTC
D: TRBD2; J: TRBJ2-3; size: .; V: TRBV13; CDR3: CASSFMRGGADTQYF; DNA: TGTGCCAGCAGCTTTATGCGGGGGGGGGCGGATACGCAGTATTTT
D: TRBD2; J: TRBJ2-3; size: .; V: TRBV11-3; CDR3: CASTETSGVLGDTQYF; DNA: TGTGCCAGCACGGAGACTAGCGGGGTTCTCGGGGATACGCAGTATTTT
D: .; J: TRBJ2-5; size: .; V: TRBV5-5; CDR3: CASKPFVEGERETQYF; DNA: TGTGCCAGCAAGCCCTTTGTGGAGGGGGAGAGAGAGACCCAGTACTTC
D: .; J: TRBJ1-6; size: .; V: TRBV28; CDR3: CASSLINSPLHF; DNA: TGTGCCAGCAGTCTAATTAATTCACCCCTCCACTTT
D: .; J: TRBJ2-5; size: .; V: TRBV4-3; CDR3: CASSRLRDGQETQYF; DNA: TGCGCCAGCAGCCGACTCCGGGACGGTCAAGAGACCCAGTACTTC
D: .; J: TRBJ1-2; size: .; V: TRBV5-4; CDR3: CASSLLQGGMRGYTF; DNA: TGTGCCAGCAGCTTGCTCCAGGGAGGGATGAGGGGCTACACCTTC
D: .; J: TRBJ2-5; size: .; V: TRBV11-2; CDR3: CASSPASGGETQYF; DNA: TGTGCCAGCAGCCCAGCCAGCGGAGGAGAGACCCAGTACTTC